This TCR beta chain was captured in a study of tumor-infiltrating lymphocytes in localized non-small cell lung cancer. Across the whole study: Several tumor histologies, both smoking statuses, and some post-neoadjuvant chemotherapy samples were included. Study outcomes and limitations: T-cell fraction did not differ between immunotypes IM1 and IM2.

Trimming removed 5 bases from V and 3 bases from J, with 10 bases in between. The CDR3 has 13 amino acids. Per germline, CDR1 LNHDA and CDR2 SQIVND (reference sequence). A note on this clone: Its cognate antigen is unknown.

Assay used: immunoSEQ multiplex PCR; TCRdb lists only in-frame clones, some missing. The table shows fewer than 20,000 clones, with around 73% occurring only once. Sequenced sample: lung tumor tissue. The chain combines TRBV19 with TRBJ1-1; D is uncertain. This TCR derives from a human donor with non-small cell lung cancer. The CDR3 DNA sequence: TGTGCCAGTAGTGCCGACGGGGACACTGAAGCTTTCTTT. Its translation: CASSADGDTEAFF.